Below are 10 T cell receptor beta chains sequenced from a single sample in a study of early T cells in non-severe SARS-CoV-2 infection. TCRdb used MiXCR to reprocess the 5' RACE reads, holding one entry per CDR3 protein. The table lists 60,000 to 75,000 distinct CDR3 sequences, 8% to 10% of them singletons. The source material was whole blood, sampled at baseline. The receptors originated from an adult who was a healthcare worker with PCR-confirmed SARS-CoV-2 infection or an uninfected control (not recorded which).

As for this clonotype: This may stem from a read error, because a much larger clone lies one nucleotide away. This chain links TRBV9 with TRBJ2-7; 11 bases agree with TRBD2. The junction had 11 bases not matched to a gene; V was cut back by 4 bases and J by 2 bases. The CDR3 loop spans 17 amino acids. Per germline, CDR1 SGDLS and CDR2 YYNGEE. CDR3: CASSTSTVAGGTYEQYF. For the CDR3, the DNA is TGTGCCAGCAGCACCAGCACTGTAGCGGGAGGGACCTACGAGCAGTACTTC.

The V and J genes are TRBV9 and TRBJ2-2; 10 positions match TRBD2. This CDR3 has 18 residues. V was clipped by 5 bases and J by 4 bases; unmatched bases: 14. Looked up from germline, CDR1 is SGDLS and CDR2 is YYNGEE. The CDR3: CASRDTSGNGAATGELFF. The CDR3 nucleotides read TGTGCCAGCAGAGACACTAGCGGGAACGGGGCGGCCACCGGGGAGCTGTTTTTT.

This clonotype was seen ten or more times. This chain links TRBV4-1 with TRBJ2-7; 12 bases are a match to TRBD1. Germline V gene data show CDR1 as MGHRA and CDR2 as YSYEKL. The CDR3 is made up of 14 amino acids. Germline trimming cut 5 bases from V and 7 bases from J; bases unmatched to any gene: 6. CDR3 sequence reads: CASSSGQGAREQYF. The CDR3 DNA sequence: TGCGCCAGCAGCTCGGGACAGGGGGCAAGAGAGCAGTACTTC.

This clonotype occurred many times. The rearrangement links TRBV13 to TRBJ1-1; TRBD1 matches 10 bases. This CDR3 region has 15 residues. Germline V lookup: CDR1 PRHDT, CDR2 FYEKMQ (reference sequence). Trimming removed 4 bases from V and 5 bases from J; junction bases left unmatched: 7. The CDR3 nucleotides read TGTGCCAGCAGCTCGGGACAGGGGAGGAAAACTGAAGCTTTCTTT. Translating gives CASSSGQGRKTEAFF.

Only a few counts were recorded for this clonotype. V gene TRBV5-1 combines with J gene TRBJ1-1; unclear D gene. V lost 1 base and J 1 base, leaving 5 bases between the germline ends. The CDR3 runs to 13 residues. CDR1 SGHRS and CDR2 YFSETQ come from the germline V gene. The CDR3 region has the DNA TGCGCCAGCAGCTTGCCGGGGAACACTGAAGCTTTCTTT. Amino acids: CASSLPGNTEAFF.

This chain uses TRBV4-3 with TRBJ2-3; D perhaps matches TRBD1 (6 bases). The V end was cut by 4 bases, the J end by 3 bases, with 17 bases between. Germline V gives CDR1 LGHNA, CDR2 YSLEER. This CDR3 is 16 amino acids long. For the CDR3, the DNA is TGCGCCAGCAGCCCCTTAGGACAGTTACGGACAGATACGCAGTATTTT. The encoded protein is CASSPLGQLRTDTQYF.

As DNA, the CDR3 is TGTGCCAGCAGTGAACGCGGGGCTGGCTCCGGGGAGCTGTTTTTT. It specifies CASSERGAGSGELFF. The chain links TRBV2 to TRBJ2-2, with a possible D match to TRBD2 (6 bases). This CDR3 contains 15 residues. Germline CDR1 and CDR2: SNHLY and FYNNEI. Trimming left V 2 bases short and J 6 bases short, with 13 bases between.

This clonotype has a handful of counts. The rearrangement uses TRBV29-1 and TRBJ2-1, with D possibly being TRBD1 (5 bases). CDR1 and CDR2 from the germline V gene are SQVTM and ANQGSEA. The CDR3 is made up of 13 amino acids. V was pared by 0 bases and J by 6 bases, with 9 bases between. The CDR3 DNA sequence: TGCAGCGTTGAAGATGGGGCCGTCAATGAGCAGTTCTTC. Its protein product is CSVEDGAVNEQFF.

This clonotype was detected a few times. The CDR3 DNA reads as TGCGCCAGCAGTGAGTCAGGGACTACCCAGTTCTTC. Translation gives CASSESGTTQFF. The chain links TRBV10-2 to TRBJ2-1, with 7 bases fitting TRBD2. The ends lost 0 bases at V and 13 bases at J; junction bases unmatched: 3. CDR3 length: 12 residues. Looked up from germline, CDR1 is WSHSY and CDR2 is SAAADI.

This clonotype was detected a few times. The rearrangement joins TRBV29-1 to TRBJ1-1; 9 nucleotides line up with TRBD1. The trim removed 6 bases at V and 1 base at J, leaving 6 bases unmatched. The CDR3 extends over 14 amino acids. Looked up from germline, CDR1 is SQVTM and CDR2 is ANQGSEA. CDR3 nucleotide sequence: TGCAGCGTCGGGACAGGGAGTAGGAACACTGAAGCTTTCTTT. It encodes CSVGTGSRNTEAFF. Complete variable domain (other parts from reference TRBV29-1 and TRBJ1-1): SAVISQKPSRDICQRGTSLTIQCQVDSQVTMMFWYRQQPGQSLTLIATANQGSEATYESGFVIDKFPISRPNLTFSTLTVSNMSPEDSSIYLCSVGTGSRNTEAFFGQGTRLTVV.